These 21 T cell receptor beta chains were all obtained from the same sample, sequenced in a study of blood T cell repertoires in COVID-19. Measured with immunoSEQ multiplex PCR; TCRdb has only the in-frame clones, and not every one. The table includes 250,000 to 350,000 clones, around 90% detected once. Sequenced sample: peripheral blood. All receptors come from a woman in her forties or fifties who had recovered from COVID-19.

J is TRBJ2-7 and V is TRBV6-5, with 10 bases lining up with TRBD1. Unmatched junction bases numbered 11, after V lost 6 bases and J lost 3 bases. The CDR3 loop spans 16 amino acids. The V gene's germline CDR1 is MNHEY and CDR2 SVGAGI. In nucleotides, the CDR3 is TGTGCCAGCAGGTACCCGGGACAGGGGCTGAACTACGAGCAGTACTTC. It yields the protein CASRYPGQGLNYEQYF.

The chain uses TRBV9 and TRBJ1-5, with D perhaps matching TRBD1 (5 bases). The V gene lost 4 bases and the J gene lost 4 bases, with 15 bases spanning the gap. CDR1 and CDR2 from the germline V gene are SGDLS and YYNGEE. CDR3 length equals 15 residues. Here the CDR3 DNA reads TGTGCCAGCAGCCCGGGGGGTTTTTGGAATCAGCCCCAGCATTTT. Amino acid sequence: CASSPGGFWNQPQHF.

The chain carries TRBV5-1 and TRBJ2-7, with TRBD1 matching over 7 bases. Germline assignment: CDR1 SGHRS and CDR2 YFSETQ. This CDR3 has 14 amino acids. V shed 4 bases and J 1 base; nucleotides not matched to a gene: 5. The CDR3 protein is CASSGQDISYEQYF. As DNA, the CDR3 is TGCGCCAGCAGCGGACAGGATATTTCCTACGAGCAGTACTTC.

V is TRBV5-4 and J is TRBJ1-2; 10 bases line up with TRBD1. V lost 0 bases to trimming and J lost 4 bases; unmatched junction nucleotides: 3. The CDR3 consists of 15 residues. In germline, CDR1 is SGHNT, CDR2 YYREEE (reference sequence). The CDR3 DNA reads as TGTGCCAGCAGCTTGGAAGGGGACAGGGGCTATGGCTACACCTTC. Protein product: CASSLEGDRGYGYTF.

This chain links TRBV6-1 with TRBJ1-2; 10 nucleotides line up with TRBD1. The germline gives CDR1 MNHNS, CDR2 SASEGT. V was clipped by 4 bases and J by 7 bases; unmatched bases: 12. There are 16 residues in the CDR3. The CDR3 loop is CASSAVAGQGRGGYTF. CDR3 DNA: TGTGCCAGCAGTGCCGTGGCGGGACAGGGGCGAGGTGGCTACACCTTC.

CDR3 DNA: TGTGCCAGCAGCTTTCAAGCGGGGGGGGGAAACGAGCAGTACTTC. Protein product: CASSFQAGGGNEQYF. J is TRBJ2-7 and V is TRBV7-2; TRBD2 matches 10 bases. Per the germline V gene, CDR1 is SGHTA and CDR2 is FQGNSA. Germline trimming cut 3 bases from V and 5 bases from J; bases unmatched to any gene: 7. The CDR3 contains 15 residues.

The rearrangement links TRBV7-9 to TRBJ2-1; D is ambiguous. With 5 bases removed from V and 6 bases from J, the gap between germline ends came to 8 bases. Germline CDR1 reads SEHNR; CDR2 reads FQNEAQ (reference sequence). This CDR3 contains 12 residues. The CDR3 region is CASSPLSNEQFF. Here the CDR3 DNA reads TGTGCCAGCAGCCCACTAAGCAATGAGCAGTTCTTC.

The genes are TRBV6-6 and TRBJ2-2; 7 bases match TRBD1. The length of the CDR3 is 14 residues. Germline CDR1 reads MNHNY; CDR2 reads SVGAGI (reference sequence). J lost 1 base, V lost 8 bases, and 4 bases had no gene match. The CDR3 protein is CASGQALNTGELFF. In DNA form, the CDR3 reads TGTGCCAGCGGACAGGCTTTGAACACCGGGGAGCTGTTTTTT.

A single count supports this clone. The chain has TRBV19 and TRBJ1-4, with D perhaps TRBD1 (6 bases). V was trimmed by 6 bases and J by 4 bases, leaving 15 bases between them. The CDR3 is 15 amino acids. The germline V gene has CDR1 LNHDA and CDR2 SQIVND (reference sequence). CDR3 bases: TGTGCCAGTAGCCCCCGGACAGCGTTTAATGAAAAACTGTTTTTT. It specifies CASSPRTAFNEKLFF.

This chain uses TRBV27 with TRBJ2-2, with a possible D match to TRBD1 (5 bases). The germline V gene encodes CDR1 MNHEY and CDR2 SMNVEV (reference sequence). Trimming took off 3 bases at V and 0 bases at J, with 14 bases between the two ends. The length of the CDR3 is 17 residues. The chain's CDR3 is CASSFLGALANTGELFF. Here the CDR3 DNA reads TGTGCCAGCAGTTTCCTTGGGGCCCTCGCGAACACCGGGGAGCTGTTTTTT.

The J gene is TRBJ2-3, the V gene TRBV29-1; 7 bases align to TRBD2. After removal of 3 bases from V and 3 bases from J, the junction contained 12 bases not matched to a gene. This CDR3 contains 16 residues. CDR1 is SQVTM and CDR2 is ANQGSEA in the germline V gene. The CDR3 nucleotides read TGCAGCGTTGATCGTGTGTGGCGGGAGAAGACAGATACGCAGTATTTT. It yields the protein CSVDRVWREKTDTQYF.

This chain uses TRBV7-2 with TRBJ2-7, with 8 bases matching TRBD2. CDR1 is SGHTA, CDR2 FQGNSA, per germline. There are 17 residues in the CDR3. V dropped 2 bases and J dropped 2; count of bases not matched to a gene: 11. The CDR3 nucleotides are TGTGCCAGCAGCTTACGAGTCGGGGGGGGCGTTCCCTACGAGCAGTACTTC. Translation gives CASSLRVGGGVPYEQYF.

V usage is TRBV5-1 and J usage is TRBJ2-1; 8 positions match TRBD1. The CDR3 is made up of 14 amino acids. CDR1 SGHRS and CDR2 YFSETQ come from the germline V gene. V trimming: 3 bases; J trimming: 8 bases; junction bases outside the gene matches: 7. The CDR3 reads CASSSQGAGDEQFF. DNA of the CDR3: TGCGCCAGCAGCTCTCAGGGGGCTGGCGATGAGCAGTTCTTC.

The chain combines TRBV3-1 (or the pseudogene TRBV3-2) with TRBJ2-7; 7 bases align to TRBD1. The CDR3 has 15 amino acids. Germline CDR1 LGHDT, CDR2 YNNKEL (reference sequence). The V gene end was trimmed by 4 bases and the J gene end by 3 bases; junction bases not matched to a gene: 9. CDR3 in DNA: TGTGCCAGCAGCCTTTCCCCGGGACAGAACTACGAGCAGTACTTC. This translates into CASSLSPGQNYEQYF.

V gene TRBV15 combines with J gene TRBJ1-2; maybe TRBD1 (6 bases). CDR1 is LNHNV and CDR2 is YYDKDF in the germline V gene (reference sequence). The CDR3 is 14 amino acids. The V end was cut by 1 base, the J end by 6 bases, with 12 bases between. The CDR3 DNA reads TGTGCCACCAGCAGAGCCACAGGGTATGATGGCTACACCTTC. It encodes CATSRATGYDGYTF.

In this sample, this clone turned up once. The chain couples TRBV18 to TRBJ2-3, with 7 bases fitting TRBD1. The CDR3 totals 17 residues. V shed 0 bases and J 6 bases; nucleotides not matched to a gene: 12. Germline CDR1 KGHSH, CDR2 LQKENI. For the CDR3, the DNA is TGTGCCAGCTCACCACCGACAGGGATGGCCCCCACGGATACGCAGTATTTT. Protein product: CASSPPTGMAPTDTQYF.

The chain links TRBV18 to TRBJ1-1; 8 bases are a match to TRBD1. There are 15 residues in the CDR3. The V and J ends lost 1 base and 1 base, in that order; junction bases with no gene match: 2. CDR1 and CDR2 from the germline V gene are KGHSH and LQKENI. CDR3 in DNA: TGTGCCAGCTCACCACAGGGGACAGGGAACACTGAAGCTTTCTTT. Its translation: CASSPQGTGNTEAFF.

This clone was counted a single time. The genes are TRBV7-2 and TRBJ2-2; 8 nucleotides agree with TRBD2. This CDR3 contains 15 residues. The junction had 4 bases not matched to a gene; V was cut back by 3 bases and J by 4 bases. CDR1 is SGHTA, CDR2 FQGNSA, per germline. The CDR3 sequence: CASSLAGGATGELFF. Written as DNA, the CDR3 is TGTGCCAGCAGCTTGGCGGGGGGCGCCACCGGGGAGCTGTTTTTT.

The genes are TRBV10-3 and TRBJ2-3, with 9 bases aligning to TRBD2. J was trimmed by 2 bases and V by 7 bases; bases with no gene match: 7. The germline V gene has CDR1 ENHRY and CDR2 SYGVKD. There are 15 residues in the CDR3. The CDR3 region has the DNA TGTGCCATCACTCCGACTAGCGGTGCCACAGATACGCAGTATTTT. It encodes CAITPTSGATDTQYF.

The chain couples TRBV5-1 to TRBJ1-4, with a possible D match to TRBD1 (6 bases). Looked up from germline, CDR1 is SGHRS and CDR2 is YFSETQ. This CDR3 is built from 17 residues. Deletions cut 5 bases from V and 7 bases from J, with 24 bases between. The CDR3 is CASRPETGAQSGEKLFF. CDR3 bases: TGCGCCAGCAGACCCGAGACAGGTGCCCAGAGCGGTGAAAAACTGTTTTTT.

The rearrangement joins TRBV6-6 to TRBJ1-5, with TRBD1 as a possible D gene (5 bases). Germline values: CDR1 MNHNY, CDR2 SVGAGI (reference sequence). V was cut by 0 bases and J by 5 bases, with 11 bases left in between. This CDR3 has 15 amino acids. CDR3 bases: TGTGCCAGCAGTTACTCGGCAGGGTCGTATCAGCCCCAGCATTTT. Protein sequence: CASSYSAGSYQPQHF.